These 27 T cell receptor beta chains share one sample of origin, sequenced in a study of blood T cell repertoires in COVID-19 (dated by TCRdb to 2019 to 2021). The library was built by means of the immunoSEQ multiplex PCR assay. Imported from immuneACCESS, the table was reduced by TCRdb to in-frame sequences with V and J called. These copies leave out some clones; in studies compared against another copy, an unresolved V gene accounts for under half, and the cause of the remainder is not known. The sample includes 150,000 to 200,000 clones, with approximately 90% observed a single time. Approximately 0.56% of the sample is held by the ten biggest clonotypes. Sequencing input: peripheral blood. The receptors shown here come from a man aged 45-60 years with acute or convalescent COVID-19.

This clone appeared a single time. This chain uses TRBV19 with TRBJ2-5; D unresolved. Trimming stripped 5 bases from V and 0 bases from J, with 7 bases between. The CDR3 length is 13 residues. Germline CDR1 and CDR2: LNHDA and SQIVND (reference sequence). The CDR3 sequence: CASSEQYQETQYF. The CDR3 nucleotides read TGTGCCAGTAGTGAACAGTACCAAGAGACCCAGTACTTC.

The CDR3 loop is CASSVRAGAPETQYF. As DNA, the CDR3 is TGTGCCAGCAGCGTTAGAGCGGGAGCCCCAGAGACCCAGTACTTC. The chain couples TRBV9 to TRBJ2-5, with 8 bases aligning to TRBD2. This CDR3 region has 15 residues. V lost 2 bases and J lost 4; bases outside the gene matches: 7. Germline loops: CDR1 SGDLS, CDR2 YYNGEE.

The chain couples TRBV18 to TRBJ1-5; D is ambiguous. The germline V gene encodes CDR1 KGHSH and CDR2 LQKENI. The ends were cut back, 4 bases at V and 0 bases at J, with 10 bases in the middle. The CDR3 runs 15 residues. The CDR3 reads CASSLSEGSNQPQHF. CDR3 bases: TGTGCCAGCTCACTATCTGAGGGTAGCAATCAGCCCCAGCATTTT.

Only a few counts were recorded for this clone. The rearrangement links TRBV15 to TRBJ2-7; D perhaps matches TRBD2 (5 bases). This CDR3 region has 13 residues. The ends were cut back, 3 bases at V and 6 bases at J, with 12 bases in the middle. CDR1 and CDR2 from the germline V gene are LNHNV and YYDKDF (reference sequence). CDR3 loop: CATSRASRGEQYF. The CDR3 DNA is TGTGCCACCAGCAGGGCTAGTCGGGGCGAGCAGTACTTC.

V gene TRBV10-3 combines with J gene TRBJ1-4, with no clear D. Germline CDR1 ENHRY, CDR2 SYGVKD. CDR3 length equals 14 residues. V was pared by 0 bases and J by 2 bases, with 4 bases between. Here the CDR3 DNA reads TGTGCCATCAGTGAGTCGTCGACTAATGAAAAACTGTTTTTT. Protein product: CAISESSTNEKLFF.

The chain joins TRBV30 to TRBJ2-3; 8 nucleotides align to TRBD1. V shed 2 bases and J 2 bases; nucleotides not matched to a gene: 9. The length of the CDR3 is 16 residues. Germline V gene sequence: CDR1 GTSNPN, CDR2 SVGIG (reference sequence). The CDR3 reads CAWSTWGRGLTDTQYF. Here the CDR3 DNA reads TGTGCCTGGAGTACCTGGGGCAGGGGGCTCACAGATACGCAGTATTTT.

The chain carries TRBV19 and TRBJ2-1; maybe TRBD1 (5 bases). The germline V gene has CDR1 LNHDA and CDR2 SQIVND (reference sequence). The V end lost 5 bases, the J end lost 8 bases, and 16 bases lay between the germline ends. The CDR3 contains 14 residues. CDR3 sequence: CASSLTQVVDEQFF. The CDR3 nucleotides read TGTGCCAGTAGTCTGACACAGGTAGTCGATGAGCAGTTCTTC.

The genes are TRBV5-1 and TRBJ2-5, with 16 bases matching TRBD2. CDR3 length: 17 residues. The germline V gene encodes CDR1 SGHRS and CDR2 YFSETQ. V dropped 3 bases and J dropped 5; count of bases not matched to a gene: 7. CDR3 nucleotides: TGCGCCAGCAGCTCTCCGGGACTAGCGGGAGGGAAGGAGACCCAGTACTTC. Encoded protein: CASSSPGLAGGKETQYF.

This rearrangement joins TRBV14 to TRBJ2-2, with D hard to call. Trimming left V 0 bases short and J 5 bases short, with 7 bases between. CDR1 is SGHDN, CDR2 FVKESK, per germline. The CDR3 extends over 14 amino acids. The CDR3 sequence: CASSQDHWTGELFF. The CDR3 nucleotides are TGTGCCAGCAGCCAAGATCACTGGACCGGGGAGCTGTTTTTT.

A single count supports this clone. This rearrangement joins TRBV28 to TRBJ1-2; TRBD1 agrees at 9 bases. J lost 3 bases, V lost 6 bases, and 11 bases had no gene match. Germline V gives CDR1 MDHEN, CDR2 SYDVKM. CDR3 length equals 16 residues. CDR3 sequence: CASRNPPGQGYYGYTF. The CDR3 nucleotides are TGTGCCAGCAGAAACCCCCCAGGACAGGGGTACTATGGCTACACCTTC.

The chain employs TRBV7-2 and TRBJ1-2; TRBD1 matches 8 bases. Germline V gene lookup returns CDR1 SGHTA and CDR2 FQGNSA. The CDR3 is 14 amino acids. J lost 2 bases, V lost 5 bases, and 4 bases had no gene match. The DNA for the CDR3 is TGTGCCAGCAGCGGGGGACAGGAGAACTATGGCTACACCTTC. This encodes CASSGGQENYGYTF. The whole variable domain, filled in from reference TRBV7-2 and TRBJ1-2, reads GAGVSQSPSNKVTEKGKDVELRCDPISGHTALYWYRQSLGQGLEFLIYFQGNSAPDKSGLPSDRFSAERTGGSVSTLTIQRTQQEDSAVYLCASSGGQENYGYTFGSGTRLTVV.

V is TRBV19 and J is TRBJ1-6; TRBD1 matches 7 bases. The CDR3 covers 15 residues. CDR1 and CDR2 (germline): LNHDA, SQIVND (reference sequence). After removal of 5 bases from V and 8 bases from J, the junction contained 9 bases not matched to a gene. Here the CDR3 reads CASSAGQFSDSPLHF. The CDR3 region has the DNA TGTGCCAGTAGTGCGGGACAGTTTTCAGATTCACCCCTCCACTTT.

The chain joins TRBV7-2 to TRBJ1-2, with a weak D call TRBD1 (6 bases). This CDR3 comprises 16 residues. CDR1 is SGHTA and CDR2 is FQGNSA in the germline V gene. Trimming took off 1 base at V and 3 bases at J, with 15 bases between the two ends. CDR3 in amino acids: CASSLGFRGMDYGYTF. The CDR3 DNA reads TGTGCCAGCAGCTTAGGTTTTAGGGGGATGGACTATGGCTACACCTTC.

The chain joins TRBV5-1 to TRBJ2-1, with 7 bases lining up with TRBD2. The J segment lost 5 bases and the V segment lost 4 bases, leaving 12 bases of the junction unmatched. The CDR3 is made up of 16 amino acids. Per the germline V gene, CDR1 is SGHRS and CDR2 is YFSETQ. The CDR3 coding sequence is TGCGCCAGCAGCAGCTATGCGTGGCTAGCGGACAATGAGCAGTTCTTC. It specifies CASSSYAWLADNEQFF. Full variable domain (missing parts from reference TRBV5-1 and TRBJ2-1): KAGVTQTPRYLIKTRGQQVTLSCSPISGHRSVSWYQQTPGQGLQFLFEYFSETQRNKGNFPGRFSGRQFSNSRSEMNVSTLELGDSALYLCASSSYAWLADNEQFFGPGTRLTVL.

Only one count was recorded for this clone. The genes are TRBV29-1 and TRBJ1-2, with 7 bases fitting TRBD1. With 1 base clipped from V and 0 bases from J, the junction kept 5 bases outside the gene matches. Germline CDR1 reads SQVTM; CDR2 reads ANQGSEA. CDR3 length equals 15 residues. For the CDR3, the DNA is TGCAGCGTTGAAGCTTCGACAGGGCCTAACTATGGCTACACCTTC. Encoded protein: CSVEASTGPNYGYTF.

The V gene is TRBV9, the J gene TRBJ2-3; a possible D gene is TRBD2 (7 bases). From germline, CDR1 is SGDLS and CDR2 YYNGEE. CDR3 size: 16 residues. The V end was cut by 4 bases, the J end by 5 bases, with 20 bases between. CDR3 amino acids: CASSTSGAGVKDTQYF. CDR3 nucleotide sequence: TGTGCCAGCAGCACTTCAGGGGCGGGAGTTAAAGATACGCAGTATTTT.

This chain joins TRBV19 and TRBJ1-1, with TRBD1 matching over 9 bases. Per the germline V gene, CDR1 is LNHDA and CDR2 is SQIVND (reference sequence). The CDR3 is 15 amino acids. The V segment lost 3 bases and the J segment 4 bases; nucleotides outside the gene matches: 6. The CDR3 sequence: CASSMVNRGPTEAFF. CDR3 nucleotides: TGTGCCAGTAGTATGGTCAACAGGGGGCCCACTGAAGCTTTCTTT. Supplemented by reference TRBV19 and TRBJ1-1, the full variable domain reads DGGITQSPKYLFRKEGQNVTLSCEQNLNHDAMYWYRQDPGQGLRLIYYSQIVNDFQKGDIAEGYSVSREKKESFPLTVTSAQKNPTAFYLCASSMVNRGPTEAFFGQGTRLTVV.

Remarks on this clone: This sample includes further DNA sequences coding for the same CDR3. The chain is built from TRBV6-1 and TRBJ2-5; a possible D gene is TRBD1 (5 bases). Germline V lookup: CDR1 MNHNS, CDR2 SASEGT. Trimming took off 1 base at V and 4 bases at J, with 13 bases between the two ends. CDR3 length: 15 amino acids. CDR3 in amino acids: CASSEVRGGVETQYF. DNA for the CDR3: TGTGCCAGCAGTGAAGTAAGGGGCGGCGTAGAGACCCAGTACTTC.

The chain links TRBV7-9 to TRBJ2-1, with 11 nucleotides matching TRBD1. The V and J ends lost 7 bases and 8 bases, in that order; junction bases with no gene match: 10. Germline V gene sequence: CDR1 SEHNR, CDR2 FQNEAQ (reference sequence). This CDR3 region has 15 residues. The CDR3 sequence is CASNTPGTGGDEQFF. As DNA, the CDR3 is TGTGCCAGCAACACCCCCGGGACAGGGGGAGATGAGCAGTTCTTC. The full variable domain, its missing parts supplied by reference TRBV7-9 and TRBJ2-1, is DTGVSQNPRHKITKRGQNVTFRCDPISEHNRLYWYRQTLGQGPEFLTYFQNEAQLEKSRLLSDRFSAERPKGSFSTLEIQRTEQGDSAMYLCASNTPGTGGDEQFFGPGTRLTVL.

The chain couples TRBV7-9 to TRBJ2-5; TRBD2 aligns across 10 bases. CDR3 length: 15 amino acids. Germline V gene data show CDR1 as SEHNR and CDR2 as FQNEAQ (reference sequence). The trim removed 4 bases at V and 3 bases at J, leaving 5 bases unmatched. In DNA, the CDR3 is TGTGCCAGCAGCTCCCTCGGACTAGCGGAAGAGACCCAGTACTTC. Translated, it gives CASSSLGLAEETQYF.

In its sample, this clone was seen once. V is TRBV6-5 and J is TRBJ1-1, with D perhaps TRBD1 (5 bases). The CDR3 length is 11 residues. Germline CDR1 and CDR2: MNHEY and SVGAGI. Trimming pared 10 bases from V and 6 bases from J, leaving 12 bases between. The CDR3 sequence is CATGGVAEAFF. CDR3 sequence (DNA): TGTGCCACCGGGGGGGTTGCTGAAGCTTTCTTT.

The V call is TRBV7-3, the J call TRBJ1-1; 9 bases fit TRBD1. This CDR3 is built from 14 residues. V lost 5 bases to trimming and J lost 4 bases; unmatched junction nucleotides: 5. Germline V gene lookup returns CDR1 SGHTA and CDR2 FQGTGA. The CDR3 region is CASSQTGGGTEAFF. CDR3 in DNA: TGTGCCAGCAGCCAGACAGGGGGGGGCACTGAAGCTTTCTTT.

This clone occurred a few times. This chain joins TRBV11-1 and TRBJ2-5; TRBD2 agrees at 12 bases. J lost 2 bases, V lost 2 bases, and 3 bases had no gene match. The CDR3 runs to 16 residues. Per the germline V gene, CDR1 is SGHAT and CDR2 is FQDESV (reference sequence). The CDR3 spells CASSLLAGGSQETQYF. The CDR3 DNA is TGTGCCAGCAGCTTACTAGCGGGAGGGAGTCAAGAGACCCAGTACTTC.

The chain couples TRBV7-7 to TRBJ2-5; 9 nucleotides align to TRBD1. Germline CDR1 is SSHAT and CDR2 is FNYEAQ (reference sequence). The CDR3 has 17 amino acids. The trim removed 5 bases at V and 4 bases at J, leaving 14 bases unmatched. The CDR3 sequence: CASSITGGRGWGETQYF. The CDR3 DNA sequence: TGTGCCAGCAGCATAACAGGGGGCAGGGGATGGGGAGAGACCCAGTACTTC. The full variable domain, completed using reference TRBV7-7 and TRBJ2-5, is GAGVSQSPRYKVTKRGQDVTLRCDPISSHATLYWYQQALGQGPEFLTYFNYEAQPDKSGLPSDRFSAERPEGSISTLTIQRTEQRDSAMYRCASSITGGRGWGETQYFGPGTRLLVL.

This sequence joins TRBV19 and TRBJ2-6, with D maybe TRBD2 (6 bases). This CDR3 region has 16 residues. V gave up 1 base and J gave up 3 bases, with 10 bases separating them. Germline CDR1 is LNHDA and CDR2 is SQIVND (reference sequence). This CDR3 reads CASSIGGTFGANVLTF. DNA of the CDR3: TGTGCCAGTAGTATAGGCGGGACGTTTGGGGCCAACGTCCTGACTTTC.

This chain joins TRBV29-1 and TRBJ1-1; D is ambiguous. The CDR3 loop spans 12 amino acids. The V gene's germline CDR1 is SQVTM and CDR2 ANQGSEA. V shed 8 bases and J shed 5 bases, with 15 bases lying between them. The CDR3 reads CSLTSRGTEAFF. DNA for the CDR3: TGCAGCCTCACTTCTAGAGGAACTGAAGCTTTCTTT.

The chain uses TRBV18 and TRBJ2-7; 10 bases fit TRBD2. Germline V CDR1 and CDR2: KGHSH, LQKENI. Germline trimming cut 0 bases from V and 5 bases from J; bases unmatched to any gene: 4. The CDR3 contains 15 residues. The DNA for the CDR3 is TGTGCCAGCTCACCACCCGGGACTAGCGCAAACGAGCAGTACTTC. It specifies CASSPPGTSANEQYF.